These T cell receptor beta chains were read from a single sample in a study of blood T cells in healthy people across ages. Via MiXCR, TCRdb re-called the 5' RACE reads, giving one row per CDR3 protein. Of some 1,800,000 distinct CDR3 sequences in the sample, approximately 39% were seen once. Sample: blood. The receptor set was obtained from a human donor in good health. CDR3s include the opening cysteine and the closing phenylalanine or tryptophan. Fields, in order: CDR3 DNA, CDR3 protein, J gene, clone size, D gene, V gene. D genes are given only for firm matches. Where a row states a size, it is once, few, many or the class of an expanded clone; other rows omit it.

CDR3 DNA: TGTGCCACCAGTGCTTCCGCAGGGAGTTATGGCTACACCTTC
CDR3 protein: CATSASAGSYGYTF
J gene: TRBJ1-2
clone size: .
D gene: .
V gene: TRBV15

CDR3 DNA: TGTGCCAGCAGCCAAGACGTGGATCAGCCCCAGCATTTT
CDR3 protein: CASSQDVDQPQHF
J gene: TRBJ1-5
clone size: few
D gene: .
V gene: TRBV3-1

CDR3 DNA: TGTGCCAGCAGTTACTCGACCAGATTGAACACTGAAGCTTTCTTT
CDR3 protein: CASSYSTRLNTEAFF
J gene: TRBJ1-1
clone size: .
D gene: .
V gene: TRBV6-5

CDR3 DNA: TGCAGTGCTAGATCATCGAGGACAGGGGTTAGGAGTCAGCCCCAGCATTTT
CDR3 protein: CSARSSRTGVRSQPQHF
J gene: TRBJ1-5
clone size: few
D gene: TRBD1
V gene: TRBV20-1

CDR3 DNA: TGCAGCGTTGATGGGGGTTCTGAAAAACTGTTTTTT
CDR3 protein: CSVDGGSEKLFF
J gene: TRBJ1-4
clone size: .
D gene: .
V gene: TRBV29-1

CDR3 DNA: TGCGCCAGCAGCCAAGAAATGGGGGACATCTACAACCATGGCTACACCTTC
CDR3 protein: CASSQEMGDIYNHGYTF
J gene: TRBJ1-2
clone size: .
D gene: .
V gene: TRBV4-3

CDR3 DNA: TGTGCCAGCAGCCTATCCAGGAGGGAGGGCTACACCTTC
CDR3 protein: CASSLSRREGYTF
J gene: TRBJ1-2
clone size: once
D gene: .
V gene: TRBV4-2

CDR3 DNA: TGTGCCAGCAGCGTAGGCAAAAATTCACCCCTCCACTTT
CDR3 protein: CASSVGKNSPLHF
J gene: TRBJ1-6
clone size: few
D gene: .
V gene: TRBV9

CDR3 DNA: TGTGCCAGCAGTTCCTTGCCGGGCCGAAGAAGCACAGATATGCAGTATTTT
CDR3 protein: CASSSLPGRRSTDMQYF
J gene: TRBJ2-3
clone size: .
D gene: .
V gene: TRBV12-3/TRBV12-4

CDR3 DNA: TGTGCCAGCAGCTTATATGGGAGGGGGACTCCTGGTGGCTACACCTTC
CDR3 protein: CASSLYGRGTPGGYTF
J gene: TRBJ1-2
clone size: .
D gene: .
V gene: TRBV7-8

CDR3 DNA: TGTGCCAGCAGGGACAGGCCTCTTGGAATTCAGTACTTC
CDR3 protein: CASRDRPLGIQYF
J gene: TRBJ2-4
clone size: .
D gene: TRBD1
V gene: TRBV2